This T cell receptor (beta chain) was documented in a study of OX40 agonist ivuxolimab in advanced cancers. As for the study in general: The dose-escalation cohort had hepatocellular carcinoma, melanoma, renal cell or head and neck cancer. A mean age of about 56 years, range roughly 23 to 85, was recorded, and 80% to 90% were male. Study outcomes and limitations: What antigens the expanded peripheral T cells recognized was never established.

The germline V gene has CDR1 SGHRS and CDR2 YFSETQ. The CDR3 has 16 amino acids. Between the trimmed V and J ends, which lost 0 bases and 2 bases, there was a span of 13 bases. Patients with a history of autoimmune disease or on systemic immunosuppression were excluded. On this clone: The antigen is not known.

Here immunoSEQ multiplex PCR was the method, and the copy in TCRdb shows in-frame clones only, minus some. Of about 48,000 clones in the sample, 85% to 95% were seen once. The starting material was CD4+ or CD8+ T cells sorted from blood, obtained in a trial of the OX40 agonist ivuxolimab. This chain joins TRBV5-1 and TRBJ2-3; tentative D call: TRBD1 (7 bases). This clonotype was obtained from an adult with an advanced solid tumor such as melanoma, head and neck, liver or kidney cancer. The CDR3 nucleotides are TGCGCCAGCAGCTTGGATCAGGGGGGAGACACAGATACGCAGTATTTT. Amino acids: CASSLDQGGDTDTQYF.